This TCR beta chain appears in the sequencing data of a study of control samples from healthy donors and cancer patients. Data came from immunoSEQ multiplex PCR; TCRdb stores just in-frame clones and leaves some out. The data show 400,000 to 500,000 clones, 75% to 95% seen once. With V trimmed by 2 bases and J by 4 bases, 7 bases remained unmatched. Germline loops: CDR1 MDHEN, CDR2 SYDVKM. This CDR3 is built from 16 residues. This clonotype was sampled from a man aged 35-49 years with head and neck cancer. This chain links TRBV28 with TRBJ1-2; 10 nucleotides line up with TRBD1. The specimen was PBMCs. CDR3 sequence reads: CASSLPGTGASYGYTF. The CDR3 DNA reads as TGTGCCAGCAGTTTACCCGGGACAGGGGCCTCCTATGGCTACACCTTC.